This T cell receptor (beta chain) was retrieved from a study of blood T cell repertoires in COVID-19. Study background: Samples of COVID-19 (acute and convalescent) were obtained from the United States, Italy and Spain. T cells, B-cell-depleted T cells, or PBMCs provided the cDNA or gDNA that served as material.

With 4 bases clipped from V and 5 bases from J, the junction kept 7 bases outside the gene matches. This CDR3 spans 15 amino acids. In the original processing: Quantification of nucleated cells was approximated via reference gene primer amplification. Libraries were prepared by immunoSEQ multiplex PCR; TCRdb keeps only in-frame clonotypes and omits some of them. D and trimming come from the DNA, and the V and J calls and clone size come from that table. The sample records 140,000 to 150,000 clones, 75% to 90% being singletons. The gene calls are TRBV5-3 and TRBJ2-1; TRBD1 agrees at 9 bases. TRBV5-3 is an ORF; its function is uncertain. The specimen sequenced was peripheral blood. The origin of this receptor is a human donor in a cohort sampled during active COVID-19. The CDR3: CARSGRDRADNEQFF. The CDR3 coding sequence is TGTGCCAGAAGCGGCCGGGACAGGGCAGACAATGAGCAGTTCTTC.